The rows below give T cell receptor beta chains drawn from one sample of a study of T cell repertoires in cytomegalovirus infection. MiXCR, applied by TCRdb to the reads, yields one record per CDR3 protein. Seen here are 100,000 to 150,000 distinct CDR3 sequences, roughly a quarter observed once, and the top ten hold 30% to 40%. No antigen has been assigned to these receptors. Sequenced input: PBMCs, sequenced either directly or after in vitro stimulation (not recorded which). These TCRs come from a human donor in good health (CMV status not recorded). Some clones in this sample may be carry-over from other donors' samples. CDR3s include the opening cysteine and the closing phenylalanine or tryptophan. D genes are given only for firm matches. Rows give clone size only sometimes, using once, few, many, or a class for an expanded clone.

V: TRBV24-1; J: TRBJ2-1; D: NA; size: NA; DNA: TGTGCCACCAGTGACCCTCTCCCCCGGGACGGGGGAATTCACAATGAGCAGTTCTTC; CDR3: CATSDPLPRDGGIHNEQFF
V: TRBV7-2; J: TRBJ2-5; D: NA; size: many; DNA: TGTGCCAGCAGATTGGTTCCAGGGCGGGTCCAAGAGACCCAGTACTTC; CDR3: CASRLVPGRVQETQYF
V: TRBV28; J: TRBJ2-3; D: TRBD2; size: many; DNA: TGTGCCAGTTCATCGGCGGGAGCAACAGATACGCAGTATTTT; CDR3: CASSSAGATDTQYF
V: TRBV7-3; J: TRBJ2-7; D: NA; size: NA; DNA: TGTGCCAGCAGCTTAACGGAGAGACGGACTACCTACGAGCAGTACTTC; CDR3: CASSLTERRTTYEQYF
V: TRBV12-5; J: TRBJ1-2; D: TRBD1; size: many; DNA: TGTGCTAGTGCCCCGGGGACAGGGAGCTTTTTTAACTATGGCTACACCTTC; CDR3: CASAPGTGSFFNYGYTF
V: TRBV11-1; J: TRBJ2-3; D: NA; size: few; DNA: TGTGCCAGCAGCTTGGACCTGGGGGCTAAAGATACGCAGTATTTT; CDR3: CASSLDLGAKDTQYF
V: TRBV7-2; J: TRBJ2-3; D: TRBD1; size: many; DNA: TGTGCCAGCAGGGAAAGGACAGGGACAGATACGCAGTATTTT; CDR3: CASRERTGTDTQYF
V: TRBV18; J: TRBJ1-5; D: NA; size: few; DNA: TGTGCCAGCTCACTTGGCAGGGAGAATCAGCCCCAGCATTTT; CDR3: CASSLGRENQPQHF
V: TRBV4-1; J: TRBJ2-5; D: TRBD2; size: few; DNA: TGCGCCAGCAGCCAGCTCAGGACTAGCGGGAGGGAGGGACAAGAGACCCAGTACTTC; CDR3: CASSQLRTSGREGQETQYF
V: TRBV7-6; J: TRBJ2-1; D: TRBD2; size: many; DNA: TGTGCCAGCAGCTTAGGGGGTAGCGGGAATAAGTTCTTC; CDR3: CASSLGGSGNKFF
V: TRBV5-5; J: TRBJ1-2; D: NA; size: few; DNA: TGTGCCAGCAGCCTCCGCCCGGGAGAGGCAGGGGTCGGCTACACCTTC; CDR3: CASSLRPGEAGVGYTF
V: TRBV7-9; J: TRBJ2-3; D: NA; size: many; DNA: TGTGCCAGCAGCTCAATTACTAGAGAGGAGAGGGATACGCAGTATTTT; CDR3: CASSSITREERDTQYF
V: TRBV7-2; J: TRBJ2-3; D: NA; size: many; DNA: TGTGCCAGCAGGGTGGGCCATAGCACAGATACGCAGTATTTT; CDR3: CASRVGHSTDTQYF
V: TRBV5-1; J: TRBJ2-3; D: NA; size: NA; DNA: TGCGCCAGCAGCTTGGCGAGCCCCCGCACAGATACGCAGTATTTT; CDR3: CASSLASPRTDTQYF
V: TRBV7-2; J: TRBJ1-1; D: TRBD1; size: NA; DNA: TGTGCCAGCAGCCCCGACAGGGGGTACACTGAAGCTTTCTTT; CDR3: CASSPDRGYTEAFF
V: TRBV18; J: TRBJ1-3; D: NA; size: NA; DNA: TGTGCCAGCTCACCCGGACAGCAAAACACCATATATTTT; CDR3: CASSPGQQNTIYF
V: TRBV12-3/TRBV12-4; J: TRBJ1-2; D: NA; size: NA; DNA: TGTGCCAGCAGTCATCAGACTGTCTATGGCTACACCTTC; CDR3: CASSHQTVYGYTF
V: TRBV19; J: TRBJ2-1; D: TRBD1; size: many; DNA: TGTGCCAGCAGGGGACAGGGGGCCTTGAGCTCCTACAATGAGCAGTTCTTC; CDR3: CASRGQGALSSYNEQFF
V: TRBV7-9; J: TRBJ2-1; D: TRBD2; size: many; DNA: TGTGCCAGCAGCTTAGTTAGCGGGAGGACCGGCTATGAGCAGTTCTTC; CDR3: CASSLVSGRTGYEQFF
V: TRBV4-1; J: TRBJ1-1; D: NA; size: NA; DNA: TGCGCCAGCAGCCAGGACTCAGTCATGAACACTGAAGCTTTCTTT; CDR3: CASSQDSVMNTEAFF
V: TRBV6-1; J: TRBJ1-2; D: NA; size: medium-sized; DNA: TGTGCCAGCAGTTTCCAAGGCGGGAAGGATGGCTACACCTTC; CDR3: CASSFQGGKDGYTF
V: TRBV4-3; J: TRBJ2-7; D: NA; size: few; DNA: TGCGCCAGCAGCCAGACAGGAGGCGAGCAGTACTTC; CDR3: CASSQTGGEQYF
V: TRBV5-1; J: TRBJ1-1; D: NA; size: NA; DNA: TGCGCCAGCAGCTTCGCGCGGTCCACTGAAGCTTTCTTT; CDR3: CASSFARSTEAFF
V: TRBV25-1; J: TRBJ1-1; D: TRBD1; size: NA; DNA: TGTGCCAGCAGCTCGACAGGGACCACTGAAGCTTTCTTT; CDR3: CASSSTGTTEAFF
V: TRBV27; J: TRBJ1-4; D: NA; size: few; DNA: TGTGCCAGCAGTTTACTCGCAGGGTTTGGCGAAAAACTGTTTTTT; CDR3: CASSLLAGFGEKLFF
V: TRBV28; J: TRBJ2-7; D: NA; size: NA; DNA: TGTGCCAGCAGTTTTTACCCCTCTGACGGCTCCTACGAGCAGTACTTC; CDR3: CASSFYPSDGSYEQYF
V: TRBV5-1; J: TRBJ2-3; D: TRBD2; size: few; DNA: TGCGCCAGCAGATACGGGACTAGAGATAGAGATACGCAGTATTTT; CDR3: CASRYGTRDRDTQYF
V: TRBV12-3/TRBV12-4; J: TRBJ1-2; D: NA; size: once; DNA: TGTGCCAGCAGTCTTAGGAGTGGGTTTAACTATGGCTACACCTTC; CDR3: CASSLRSGFNYGYTF
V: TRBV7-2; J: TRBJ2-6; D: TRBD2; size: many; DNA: TGTGCCAGCAGCGTGGGACTAGCGGGAATAGCTGGGGCCAACGTCCTGACTTTC; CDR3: CASSVGLAGIAGANVLTF
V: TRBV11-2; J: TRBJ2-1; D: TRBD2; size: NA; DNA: TGTGCCAGCAGCTCCGGAAAGGGGCCCGGGGTACTAGCGGCTCTAAACGGGTTCTTC; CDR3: CASSSGKGPGVLAALNGFF
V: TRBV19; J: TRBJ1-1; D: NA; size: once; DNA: TGTGCCAGTGGCTCCCAAATAAGCACTGAAGCTTTCTTT; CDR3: CASGSQISTEAFF
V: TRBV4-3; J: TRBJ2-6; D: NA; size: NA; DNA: TGCGCCAGCAGCCAAGATGGGGCCAACGTCCTGACTTTC; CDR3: CASSQDGANVLTF
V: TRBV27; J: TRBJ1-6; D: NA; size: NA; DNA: TGTGCCAGCAGTTTAGGAGGAATCACCTATAATTCACCCCTCCACTTT; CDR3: CASSLGGITYNSPLHF
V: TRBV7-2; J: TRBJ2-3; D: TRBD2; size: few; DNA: TGTGCCAGCAGTAGCCAGGCGGGAGCTTTAGCAGATACGCAGTATTTT; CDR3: CASSSQAGALADTQYF
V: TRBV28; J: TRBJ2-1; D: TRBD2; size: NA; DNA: TGTGCCAGCAGTTCCATAGCGGGGGACTACAATGAGCAGTTCTTC; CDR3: CASSSIAGDYNEQFF
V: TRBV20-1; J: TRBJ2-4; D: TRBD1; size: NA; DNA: TGCAGTGCTACGGGACAGGGGGCGCAGGTGGTTGGGGAAAACATTCAGTACTTC; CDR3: CSATGQGAQVVGENIQYF
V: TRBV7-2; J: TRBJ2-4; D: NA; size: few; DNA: TGTGCCAGCAGCTTAGTGGGCAGCACCTTAGCCAAAAACATTCAGTACTTC; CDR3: CASSLVGSTLAKNIQYF
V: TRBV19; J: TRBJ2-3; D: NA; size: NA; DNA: TGTGCCAGCGGTAACCTCCGGGGCCGAGCTAGCACAGATACGCAGTATTTT; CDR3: CASGNLRGRASTDTQYF
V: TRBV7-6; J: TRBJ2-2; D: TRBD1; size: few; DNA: TGTGCCAGCAGCGCCCCCGGGACAGGGATCACCGGGGAGCTGTTTTTT; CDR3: CASSAPGTGITGELFF
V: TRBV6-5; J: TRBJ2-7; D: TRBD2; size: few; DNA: TGTGCCAGCAGTCCGTGGGGGGGTCTCTACGAGCAGTACTTC; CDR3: CASSPWGGLYEQYF
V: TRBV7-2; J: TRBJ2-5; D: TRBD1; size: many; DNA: TGTGCCAGCAGCAAAATCCCGACAGGGTGGGAGACCCAGTACTTC; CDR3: CASSKIPTGWETQYF
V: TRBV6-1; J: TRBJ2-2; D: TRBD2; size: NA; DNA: TGTGCCTTGCGGGAGTCGGTGTGGACCGGGGAGCTGTTTTTT; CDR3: CALRESVWTGELFF
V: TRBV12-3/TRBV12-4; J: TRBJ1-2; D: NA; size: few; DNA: TGTGCCAGCAGTCGCTACCGGATCCCCAACTATGGCTACACCTTC; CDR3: CASSRYRIPNYGYTF
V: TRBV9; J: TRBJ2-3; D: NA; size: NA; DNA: TGTGCCAGCAGCGCCCCGAAGGGGTCTAGCACAGATACGCAGTATTTT; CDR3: CASSAPKGSSTDTQYF
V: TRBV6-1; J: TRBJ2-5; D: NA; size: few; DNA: TGTGCCAGCAGAGAGATCACGAAAGAGACCCAGTACTTC; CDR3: CASREITKETQYF
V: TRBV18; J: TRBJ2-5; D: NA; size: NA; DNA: TGTGCCAGCTCACCAGGGACGGACCAAGAGACCCAGTACTTC; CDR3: CASSPGTDQETQYF
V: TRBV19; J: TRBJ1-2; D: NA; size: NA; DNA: TGTGCCAGTAGTATATTGGAGTCCCACAACTATGGCTACACCTTC; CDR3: CASSILESHNYGYTF
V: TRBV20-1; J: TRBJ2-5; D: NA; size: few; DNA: TGCAGTGCTAGTCCCTACCTAAACAGTGATGGGGCGGAGACCCAGTACTTC; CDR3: CSASPYLNSDGAETQYF
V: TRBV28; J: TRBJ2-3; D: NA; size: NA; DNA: TGTGCCAGCAGTTCCCCCGGGGCCGTGTATTTT; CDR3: CASSSPGAVYF
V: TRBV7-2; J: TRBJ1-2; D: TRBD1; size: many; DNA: TGTGCCAGCAACTTTGGACAGGGGGCATTTGGCTACACCTTC; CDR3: CASNFGQGAFGYTF
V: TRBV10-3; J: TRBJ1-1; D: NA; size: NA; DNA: TGTGCCATCAGAGACAGACAAAACACTGAAGCTTTCTTT; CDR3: CAIRDRQNTEAFF
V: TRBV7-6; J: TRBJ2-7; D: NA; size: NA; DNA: TGTGCCAGCAGCCCCGTGAGGACGAGCTCCTACGAGCAGTACTTC; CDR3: CASSPVRTSSYEQYF
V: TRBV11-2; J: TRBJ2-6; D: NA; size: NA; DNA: TGTGCCAGCAGCTTATTCAACTCTGGGGCCAACGTCCTGACTTTC; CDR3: CASSLFNSGANVLTF
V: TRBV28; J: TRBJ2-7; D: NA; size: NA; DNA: TGTGCCAGCAGACTTTCCCCAGGGAGGGAGCAGTACTTC; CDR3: CASRLSPGREQYF
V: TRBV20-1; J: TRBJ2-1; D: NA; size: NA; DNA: TGCAGTGCGGAACGGGAGTCCGCCTACAATGAGCAGTTCTTC; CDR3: CSAERESAYNEQFF